Included here is one T cell receptor (beta chain) sequence, with context. The antigen this receptor binds is unknown. No qualities accompany the bases; no much larger clone lies one base away. The data were obtained in a study of shared clonotypes between healthy human individuals (TCRdb year 2020). Regarding the research as a whole: Two women and three men aged 18 to 49 years were included in the cohort. Each donor's leukapheresis produced roughly between roughly 0.94 and 9.5 billion PBMCs. For each donor, CD4 naive and CD4 memory were each given three plates, CD8 naive was given two plates, and CD8 memory was given one plate. The study deeply sequenced blood TCR repertoires of 5 or 6 healthy adults to estimate repertoire size and the extent of clonotype sharing between individuals. To increase sequencing depth and limit assay-specific biases, different laboratories used diverse techniques to prepare libraries and sequence TCR repertoires.

Using the deep immunoSEQ assay, multiplex PCR amplified TCR CDR3 regions from genomic DNA. For each cell subset, the extracted genomic DNA was distributed evenly across all wells of several immunoSEQ 96-well plates, and each plate served as one replicate. Each replicate PCR for sorted subsets received around 210 ng genomic DNA, equal to tens of thousands of T cell genomes. Purified libraries were measured with a Qubit 3.0 fluorometer, size-checked on a Bioanalyzer 2100, and measured again with the KAPA Library Quantification kit. Every immunoSEQ 96-well plate was sequenced on a separate single-read 150-cycle Illumina NextSeq 550 flow cell. Per the original workflow: Because only junctional sequences without quality scores were contained in the immunoSEQ output, filtering matching that applied to full-length reads could not be performed. Sequences were annotated with PyIR, a Python wrapper for IgBLAST v1.9, and V/J genes and CDR3 were assigned using IMGT germline references. Reads were removed for weak V/J assignments (E-value above 1e-6), missing CDR3, stop codons, out-of-frame junctions, or ambiguous translated residues. V3J clonotypes were defined as sequences sharing an identical inferred V gene, J gene, and CDR3 amino acid sequence. Percentage overlap between repertoires was calculated by dividing the number of shared unique clonotypes by the size of the smaller repertoire. Repertoire richness was assessed with RTK rarefaction, the Chao1 estimator, and Recon v2.1 estimates of unobserved clonotypes. For all TCRbeta clonotypes obtained by the gDNA method from a handful of donors, generation probabilities were computed with OLGA. TCRdb obtained this table from immuneACCESS and retained in-frame rearrangements with V and J assigned. These tables miss some clones; where compared with another copy, unresolved V genes account for less than half of the shortfall, and the remainder is unexplained. From that table come the V and J calls and clone size; the DNA was used to work out D and trimming. This sample lists just over 2,000,000 clones; about 95% were detected once. The ten biggest clones cover 0.13% of the sample.

On the study overall, not on this receptor specifically: Rarefaction of sorted-subset datasets indicated incomplete sequencing despite the large sequencing depth. Estimated clonotype richness was generally larger for naive than for memory subsets. The small number of donors limited the genetic and exposure-history diversity represented. Pairwise subsampling indicated that sequencing depth was expected to affect the degree of clonotype sharing among donors. Sampling was limited to blood, and TCR repertoires in tissue likely differ from TCR repertoires in blood. When four donors were compared, the shared fraction of clonotypes was around 5.1% for naive CD4, 3.5% to 4% for naive CD8, more than 2% for memory CD4, and 0.3% to 0.5% for memory CD8. Compared with non-shared clonotypes, the clonotypes found in all four sorted-subset donors had higher generation probabilities.

Spanning cysteine to phenylalanine, the CDR3 consists of 13 amino acids. The DNA shown is the 39-base CDR3, in frame from base 1. CDR1 and CDR2 are drawn from the germline V gene: SGDLS, YYNGEE. V is trimmed back by 6 bases and J by 7 bases, and the junction contains 7 bases that no gene match accounts for. The donors were healthy, HIV-negative adults with no recently reported acute infections or vaccinations. Only Caucasian adults living in Nashville, Tennessee, USA were represented among the donors. CD4+ T cells were enriched by magnetic negative selection, after which naive cells were positively selected on CD45RA and the negative fraction was taken as the memory subset. Blood was collected by leukapheresis, and PBMCs were isolated by Ficoll-Histopaque density gradient centrifugation and then cryopreserved in liquid nitrogen vapor phase. Purity and quantity of every magnetically sorted T cell population were checked by analytical flow cytometry. From each sorted fraction, genomic DNA was isolated and quantified by UV absorbance on a Nanodrop 2000c.

The TCR was taken from a man aged 18 to 30 in good health. Material for sequencing was naive CD4+ T cells sorted from blood. Read against the paper, the sample's cell subset or site label means: CD45RA+ positively selected. The V and J genes are TRBV9 and TRBJ2-1, with 7 bases in between that match TRBD1. The CDR3 corresponds to CASKGAWRNEQFF. The DNA reads as follows: TGTGCCAGCAAGGGGGCCTGGCGGAATGAGCAGTTCTTC.